This T cell receptor (beta chain) was sequenced during a study of blood T cells in healthy people across ages. Total RNA amounts of at least 5.5 micrograms were extracted per sample. Then a second PCR, running roughly 7 to 12 cycles, was carried out with a sample-barcoded 5' primer and a J-beta primer mix. TCRdb re-called the 5' RACE reads through MiXCR, storing one row per CDR3 protein. Found here are about 720,000 distinct CDR3 sequences, 22% of them singletons; the top ten hold about 22%. This CDR3 is built from 14 residues. V was shortened by 2 bases and J by 0 bases, with 8 bases between the two germline ends. From germline, CDR1 is LGHDT and CDR2 YNNKEL (reference sequence).

The sample comprised blood. This TCR came from a man between 65 and 80 years old in good health. This rearrangement joins TRBV3-1 to TRBJ2-7; no clear D. The CDR3 nucleotides are TGTGCCAGCAGCCAACTAACGAGCTCCTACGAGCAGTACTTC. This translates into CASSQLTSSYEQYF.